This entry lists 29 T cell receptor beta chains sequenced from one sample in a study of beta chain features in type 1 diabetes. What was sequenced were expressed TCRB transcripts, since all of the isolated RNA had been reverse transcribed. TCRdb keeps only in-frame clones here, not all; method: immunoSEQ multiplex PCR. Seen here are under 250,000 clones, around an eighth observed once, and the top ten hold 0.025% to 0.03%. The sequencing input was naive CD4+ T cells from blood. Source of these receptors: a woman aged 40 to 49 in good health.

CDR3 in amino acids: CATQIAGTRYF. DNA for the CDR3: TGTGCCACCCAGATAGCGGGTACGCGGTACTTC. The chain has TRBV6-5 and TRBJ2-7; 7 bases are shared with TRBD2. The CDR3 sequence is 11 residues long. The V gene's germline CDR1 is MNHEY and CDR2 SVGAGI. With V trimmed by 10 bases and J by 12 bases, 12 bases remained unmatched.

The V gene is TRBV19, the J gene TRBJ2-1; possibly TRBD1 for D (5 bases). The germline V and J ends were trimmed by 5 bases and 4 bases, with 15 bases remaining between them. The germline gives CDR1 LNHDA, CDR2 SQIVND (reference sequence). CDR3 length: 15 amino acids. In DNA, the CDR3 is TGTGCCAGTAGTGCGACAGTTTTGCTGTACAATGAGCAGTTCTTC. The encoded protein is CASSATVLLYNEQFF. The whole variable domain, filled in from reference TRBV19 and TRBJ2-1, reads DGGITQSPKYLFRKEGQNVTLSCEQNLNHDAMYWYRQDPGQGLRLIYYSQIVNDFQKGDIAEGYSVSREKKESFPLTVTSAQKNPTAFYLCASSATVLLYNEQFFGPGTRLTVL.

The V call is TRBV11-2, the J call TRBJ2-2, with D hard to call. Trimming pared 3 bases from V and 0 bases from J, leaving 14 bases between. CDR1 SGHAT and CDR2 FQNNGV come from the germline V gene. The CDR3 totals 17 residues. The CDR3 sequence is CASSLRLAAANTGELFF. As DNA, the CDR3 is TGTGCCAGCAGCTTGCGTCTGGCGGCAGCGAACACCGGGGAGCTGTTTTTT.

The chain couples TRBV5-5 to TRBJ2-3; D uncertain. The germline V gene encodes CDR1 SGHKS and CDR2 YYEKEE (reference sequence). This CDR3 spans 15 amino acids. V lost 4 bases to trimming and J lost 3 bases, with 15 bases between them. The CDR3 reads CASSPGSVPTDTQYF. The CDR3, as DNA: TGTGCCAGCAGCCCAGGTTCAGTCCCAACAGATACGCAGTATTTT.

The rearrangement joins TRBV19 to TRBJ2-1, with a possible D match to TRBD2 (6 bases). Germline V lookup: CDR1 LNHDA, CDR2 SQIVND (reference sequence). This CDR3 has 16 amino acids. Between the trimmed V and J ends, which lost 5 bases and 0 bases, there was a span of 14 bases. The CDR3 spells CASSPWGRSSYNEQFF. The CDR3 nucleotides read TGTGCCAGTAGTCCCTGGGGGAGGAGCTCCTACAATGAGCAGTTCTTC.

This clone was recorded a few times. CDR3 sequence reads: CASSGQITYEQYF. In DNA form, the CDR3 reads TGTGCCAGCAGTGGGCAGATAACCTACGAGCAGTACTTC. This chain uses TRBV2 with TRBJ2-7, with unresolved D. Trimming stripped 4 bases from V and 2 bases from J, with 9 bases between. CDR3 length equals 13 residues. Germline assignment: CDR1 SNHLY and CDR2 FYNNEI.

This clone was recorded only once. V gene TRBV9 combines with J gene TRBJ2-3, with 10 bases that match TRBD2. Trimming took 2 bases from V and 1 from J; bases not matched to a gene: 1. Looked up from germline, CDR1 is SGDLS and CDR2 is YYNGEE. The CDR3 extends over 15 amino acids. The CDR3 spells CASSVLAGGTDTQYF. The CDR3 bases are TGTGCCAGCAGCGTCCTAGCGGGGGGCACAGATACGCAGTATTTT. Full variable domain (rest looked up from reference TRBV9 and TRBJ2-3): DSGVTQTPKHLITATGQRVTLRCSPRSGDLSVYWYQQSLDQGLQFLIQYYNGEERAKGNILERFSAQQFPDLHSELNLSSLELGDSALYFCASSVLAGGTDTQYFGPGTRLTVL.

CDR3: CASQRGPQETQYF. The DNA of the CDR3 is TGTGCCAGCCAGCGGGGGCCCCAAGAGACCCAGTACTTC. The chain combines TRBV6-1 with TRBJ2-5, with 8 nucleotides matching TRBD2. CDR1 is MNHNS, CDR2 SASEGT, per germline. V lost 8 bases, J lost 1 base, and 3 bases stayed unmatched. This CDR3 contains 13 residues.

The chain uses TRBV10-2 and TRBJ2-5; 8 bases fit TRBD1. This CDR3 is built from 15 residues. After removal of 6 bases from V and 5 bases from J, the junction contained 11 bases not matched to a gene. Germline loops: CDR1 WSHSY, CDR2 SAAADI. DNA for the CDR3: TGCGCCAGCAGGAGCCGACAGGGGTCGCGGGAGACCCAGTACTTC. As protein: CASRSRQGSRETQYF.

The rearrangement links TRBV11-2 to TRBJ2-7; 8 bases map to TRBD1. The CDR3 has 15 residues. The germline gives CDR1 SGHAT, CDR2 FQNNGV. J lost 7 bases, V lost 5 bases, and 13 bases had no gene match. CDR3 DNA: TGTGCCAGCAGCCGTCCGACAGGGGCCCCCGGGGAGCAGTACTTC. Its protein is CASSRPTGAPGEQYF.

The rearrangement joins TRBV6-5 to TRBJ1-6; no clear D gene. The V gene's germline CDR1 is MNHEY and CDR2 SVGAGI. The CDR3 has 13 amino acids. Trimming removed 6 bases from V and 4 bases from J, with 7 bases in between. Here the CDR3 reads CASRGGYNSPLHF. The CDR3 DNA sequence: TGTGCCAGCAGGGGAGGATATAATTCACCCCTCCACTTT.

The rearrangement links TRBV6-4 to TRBJ1-6; 9 bases fit TRBD1. With 3 bases clipped from V and 9 bases from J, the junction kept 0 bases outside the gene matches. CDR3 size: 13 residues. CDR1 and CDR2 (germline): MRHNA, SNTAGT. The DNA for the CDR3 is TGTGCCAGCAGTGAGACAGGGGGTTCACCCCTCCACTTT. As protein: CASSETGGSPLHF.

V is TRBV2 and J is TRBJ2-7, with 7 positions matching TRBD1. CDR3 size: 14 residues. Germline CDR1 reads SNHLY; CDR2 reads FYNNEI. The V gene end was trimmed by 6 bases and the J gene end by 3 bases; junction bases not matched to a gene: 8. CDR3 nucleotide sequence: TGTGCCAGCAGCCACTACCAGGGGGACTACGAGCAGTACTTC. Translation gives CASSHYQGDYEQYF.

V and J are TRBV5-1 and TRBJ2-7; 9 positions agree with TRBD1. V shed 0 bases, J shed 5 bases, and the junction held 0 bases outside the gene matches. The germline gives CDR1 SGHRS, CDR2 YFSETQ. The CDR3 extends over 13 amino acids. The CDR3: CASSLGTGDEQYF. The CDR3 bases are TGCGCCAGCAGCTTGGGGACAGGGGACGAGCAGTACTTC.

This clone was seen only a few times. This chain uses TRBV7-9 with TRBJ1-6, with TRBD1 matching over 7 bases. CDR1 SEHNR and CDR2 FQNEAQ come from the germline V gene (reference sequence). The V gene end was trimmed by 1 base and the J gene end by 14 bases; junction bases not matched to a gene: 5. The CDR3 is made up of 13 amino acids. CDR3 in DNA: TGTGCCAGCAGCTTAGGGGGGGACAGCTCCCTCCACTTT. Protein product: CASSLGGDSSLHF. The full variable domain, with the rest looked up from reference TRBV7-9 and TRBJ1-6, is DTGVSQNPRHKITKRGQNVTFRCDPISEHNRLYWYRQTLGQGPEFLTYFQNEAQLEKSRLLSDRFSAERPKGSFSTLEIQRTEQGDSAMYLCASSLGGDSSLHFGNGTRLTVT.

The chain recombines TRBV18 with TRBJ2-1; D ambiguous. CDR1 is KGHSH, CDR2 LQKENI, per germline. This CDR3 comprises 14 residues. The V gene lost 3 bases and the J gene lost 0 bases, with 6 bases spanning the gap. CDR3 bases: TGTGCCAGCTCACCGTCCAGCTCCTACAATGAGCAGTTCTTC. This sequence encodes CASSPSSSYNEQFF.

DNA for the CDR3: TGTGCCAGCAGCCTACGTGCGGGAGGGGGCACAGATACGCAGTATTTT. It translates to CASSLRAGGGTDTQYF. The chain joins TRBV5-4 to TRBJ2-3, with 9 bases identical to TRBD2. V lost 4 bases, J lost 1 base, and 7 bases stayed unmatched. The germline V gene encodes CDR1 SGHNT and CDR2 YYREEE (reference sequence). The CDR3 spans 16 residues.

The chain carries TRBV5-1 and TRBJ2-2, with D perhaps matching TRBD2 (7 bases). Per germline, CDR1 SGHRS and CDR2 YFSETQ. The CDR3 length is 17 residues. Trimming left V 4 bases short and J 4 bases short, with 20 bases between. The CDR3 DNA reads as TGCGCCAGCAGCGGGGGGGCCGCAGGGTTAATCACCGGGGAGCTGTTTTTT. This sequence encodes CASSGGAAGLITGELFF.

This clone was counted a few times. The rearrangement links TRBV4-2 to TRBJ1-4; D perhaps matches TRBD1 (5 bases). The germline CDR1 and CDR2 sequences are LGHNA and YNFKEQ. V was pared by 1 base and J by 8 bases, with 11 bases between. The CDR3 is made up of 14 amino acids. CDR3 DNA sequence: TGTGCCAGCAGCCAAGGGGGCTCCGGGGAAAAACTGTTTTTT. Amino acid sequence: CASSQGGSGEKLFF.

The genes are TRBV2 and TRBJ2-2, with D tentatively TRBD2 (5 bases). V shed 4 bases and J shed 4 bases, with 10 bases lying between them. This CDR3 comprises 14 residues. Germline assignment: CDR1 SNHLY and CDR2 FYNNEI. The CDR3 DNA is TGTGCCAGCAGTGTCGGACTGTCCACCGGGGAGCTGTTTTTT. Amino acid sequence: CASSVGLSTGELFF.

The rearrangement joins TRBV18 to TRBJ2-5; 10 positions agree with TRBD1. The CDR3 contains 17 residues. V gave up 3 bases and J gave up 11 bases; unmatched junction bases: 18. CDR1 and CDR2 from the germline V gene are KGHSH and LQKENI. The CDR3 loop is CASSPRSPGQGSGEQYF. CDR3 nucleotide sequence: TGTGCCAGCTCACCCCGTTCTCCGGGACAGGGGTCTGGGGAGCAGTACTTC.

This clone was counted between two and nine times. The chain recombines TRBV27 with TRBJ2-7; D is perhaps TRBD1 (6 bases). Trimming removed 1 base at V and 1 base at J, with 8 bases between. CDR3 length: 14 residues. Germline lookup yields CDR1 MNHEY and CDR2 SMNVEV (reference sequence). In DNA, the CDR3 is TGTGCCAGCAGTTTATGGCAGGGGTCCTACGAGCAGTACTTC. This codes for CASSLWQGSYEQYF.

The V and J genes are TRBV11-2 and TRBJ1-6; no clear D. V lost 1 base and J 9 bases, leaving 19 bases between the germline ends. The CDR3 is 17 amino acids. Looked up from germline, CDR1 is SGHAT and CDR2 is FQNNGV. The CDR3 region is CASSLGAGGSESSPLHF. In DNA, the CDR3 is TGTGCCAGCAGCTTAGGGGCGGGCGGCTCCGAGAGTTCACCCCTCCACTTT. The whole variable domain, filled in from reference TRBV11-2 and TRBJ1-6, reads EAGVAQSPRYKIIEKRQSVAFWCNPISGHATLYWYQQILGQGPKLLIQFQNNGVVDDSQLPKDRFSAERLKGVDSTLKIQPAKLEDSAVYLCASSLGAGGSESSPLHFGNGTRLTVT.

V gene TRBV19 combines with J gene TRBJ2-3; D uncertain. This CDR3 has 12 amino acids. Germline assignment: CDR1 LNHDA and CDR2 SQIVND (reference sequence). The ends were cut back, 3 bases at V and 2 bases at J, with 3 bases in the middle. The CDR3 here is CASSISTDTQYF. CDR3 nucleotide sequence: TGTGCCAGTAGTATCTCCACAGATACGCAGTATTTT.

The V and J genes are TRBV6-6 and TRBJ2-7; D is unresolved. The V end was cut by 2 bases, the J end by 3 bases, with 14 bases between. CDR3 length: 15 residues. CDR1 and CDR2 from the germline V gene are MNHNY and SVGAGI (reference sequence). CDR3 sequence reads: CASSYARDTHYEQYF. The CDR3 DNA reads TGTGCCAGCAGTTACGCCCGAGACACCCACTACGAGCAGTACTTC.

V usage is TRBV5-1 and J usage is TRBJ2-1, with 7 nucleotides matching TRBD1. After removal of 3 bases from V and 1 base from J, the junction contained 4 bases not matched to a gene. The germline V gene has CDR1 SGHRS and CDR2 YFSETQ. CDR3 length: 15 residues. The CDR3 nucleotides are TGCGCCAGCAGCTCACAGGGGACGTCCTACAATGAGCAGTTCTTC. The encoded protein is CASSSQGTSYNEQFF.

The gene calls are TRBV6-5 and TRBJ2-7; 9 nucleotides align to TRBD1. Germline CDR1 and CDR2: MNHEY and SVGAGI. V shed 4 bases, J shed 5 bases, and the junction held 9 bases outside the gene matches. The CDR3 extends over 15 amino acids. The CDR3 here is CASSSSEGTGHEQYF. The CDR3 nucleotides read TGTGCCAGCAGTTCATCCGAAGGGACAGGGCACGAGCAGTACTTC.

This clone showed up just a few times. V and J are TRBV7-9 and TRBJ2-7; D might be TRBD2 (5 bases). Germline CDR1 is SEHNR and CDR2 is FQNEAQ (reference sequence). There are 14 residues in the CDR3. V lost 5 bases to trimming and J lost 0 bases, with 11 bases between them. CDR3 region: CASSPLGSSYEQYF. For the CDR3, the DNA is TGTGCCAGCAGCCCCCTGGGGAGCTCCTACGAGCAGTACTTC.

This clone appeared a few times. The chain joins TRBV10-3 to TRBJ2-3, with TRBD2 matching over 10 bases. The length of the CDR3 is 14 residues. J lost 6 bases, V lost 10 bases, and 10 bases had no gene match. The germline V gene encodes CDR1 ENHRY and CDR2 SYGVKD. The CDR3 sequence is CATATSGASDTQYF. CDR3 DNA: TGTGCCACCGCCACTAGCGGGGCGTCGGATACGCAGTATTTT.